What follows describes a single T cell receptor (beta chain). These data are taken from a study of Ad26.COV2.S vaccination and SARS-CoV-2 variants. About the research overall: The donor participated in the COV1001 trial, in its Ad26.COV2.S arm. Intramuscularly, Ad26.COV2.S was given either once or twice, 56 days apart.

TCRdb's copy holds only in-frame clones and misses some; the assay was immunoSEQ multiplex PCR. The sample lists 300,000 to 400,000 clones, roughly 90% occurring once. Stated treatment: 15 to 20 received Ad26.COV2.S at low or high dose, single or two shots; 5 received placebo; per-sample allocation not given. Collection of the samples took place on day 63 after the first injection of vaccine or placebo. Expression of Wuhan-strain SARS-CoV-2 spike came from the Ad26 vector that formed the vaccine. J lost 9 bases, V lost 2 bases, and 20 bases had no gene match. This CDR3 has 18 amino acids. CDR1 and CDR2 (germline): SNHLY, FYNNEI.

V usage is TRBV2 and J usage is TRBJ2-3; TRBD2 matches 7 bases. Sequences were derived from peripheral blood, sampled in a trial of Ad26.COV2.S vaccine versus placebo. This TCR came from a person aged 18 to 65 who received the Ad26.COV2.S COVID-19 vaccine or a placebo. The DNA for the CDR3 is TGTGCCAGCAGTGAAATCGGCCTAGCGGCGTCAATTGGGGAAACGCAGTATTTT. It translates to CASSEIGLAASIGETQYF. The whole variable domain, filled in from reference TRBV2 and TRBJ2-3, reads EPEVTQTPSHQVTQMGQEVILRCVPISNHLYFYWYRQILGQKVEFLVSFYNNEISEKSEIFDDQFSVERPDGSNFTLKIRSTKLEDSAMYFCASSEIGLAASIGETQYFGPGTRLTVL.